This entry features one T cell receptor (beta chain) sequence. Its antigen is currently unknown. The sample carries other DNA sequences with the same CDR3. The data derive from a study of shared clonotypes between healthy human individuals. Clones were sequenced by immunoSEQ multiplex PCR, and TCRdb holds only the in-frame ones, with some missing. Counted here are 2 million to 3 million clones, roughly 93% occurring once; the ten biggest clones make up around 0.4%. CDR1 is SGHRS and CDR2 is YFSETQ in the germline V gene. J gave up 2 bases and V 4 bases, and 3 bases lay outside the gene matches. This CDR3 is 14 amino acids long. Study-level findings and limits: Against clonotypes common to all four donors, non-shared ones had lower generation probabilities. An anticipated effect of sequencing depth on clonotype sharing among donors was recognized.

CD45RA+ naive and CD45RA-negative memory subsets were separated from CD4+ cells. Sequencing was carried out using naive CD4+ T cells from PBMCs. Specified subset: CD45RA+ positively selected. This clonotype was sampled from a young man in good health. Some clones in this sample may be carry-over from other donors' samples. The V gene is TRBV5-1, the J gene TRBJ2-5; 9 nucleotides agree with TRBD1. CDR3 nucleotide sequence: TGCGCCAGCAGCGCGGGGACAGGGCAAGAGACCCAGTACTTC. Its protein is CASSAGTGQETQYF.